The 2 T cell receptor beta chains listed next were all sequenced from one sample in a study of T cell repertoires in cytomegalovirus infection. The antigens of these receptors remain unknown. TCRdb passed the reads through MiXCR, listing each CDR3 protein once. The table includes 750,000 to 900,000 distinct CDR3 sequences, 25% to 35% detected once. The specimen comprised cultured CD8+ T cells from PBMCs, sampled from culture after CMV antigen stimulation. The source is a human donor in good health (CMV status not recorded). Some clones in this sample may be carry-over from other donors' samples.

This clonotype was counted only a few times. V and J are TRBV7-9 and TRBJ1-2, with 9 bases that match TRBD1. Per the germline V gene, CDR1 is SEHNR and CDR2 is FQNEAQ (reference sequence). This CDR3 spans 16 amino acids. The J segment lost 0 bases and the V segment lost 1 base, leaving 3 bases of the junction unmatched. This CDR3 reads CASSLEGQGSNYGYTF. In nucleotides, the CDR3 is TGTGCCAGCAGCTTAGAGGGACAGGGCTCTAACTATGGCTACACCTTC.

Ten or more counts support this clonotype. The chain recombines TRBV7-2 with TRBJ2-3, with 12 positions matching TRBD2. Unmatched junction bases numbered 11, after V lost 4 bases and J lost 6 bases. Germline lookup yields CDR1 SGHTA and CDR2 FQGNSA. The CDR3 has 17 amino acids. CDR3 nucleotides: TGTGCCAGCAGCTCATTCGCTAGCGGGGGGGCCTCGGATACGCAGTATTTT. Its protein product is CASSSFASGGASDTQYF.